A selection of T cell receptor beta chains follows, all from one sample in a study of blood T cell repertoires in COVID-19. Repertoires were generated with immunoSEQ multiplex PCR, while TCRdb's copy carries only in-frame clones and drops some. Here the sample spans 35,000 to 50,000 clones, approximately 86% being singletons. The sample taken for sequencing was peripheral blood. The receptors shown here come from a woman aged 70-85 years with acute or convalescent COVID-19. Each CDR3 is given with its conserved first and last residue. A D gene is named only where the DNA matches it firmly. Clone size appears in some rows only: once, few, many, or a class for an expanded clone.

d_call: .; j_call: TRBJ1-2; v_call: TRBV29-1; clone_size: few; cdr3_nt: TGCAGCGTTGGAGCCACCCCCAGGTCCTATGGCTACACCTTC; cdr3_aa: CSVGATPRSYGYTF
d_call: TRBD1; j_call: TRBJ1-6; v_call: TRBV4-1; clone_size: .; cdr3_nt: TGCGCCAGCAGCCAAGTGATAGGGTCGGCAGGGGGCAATTCACCCCTCCACTTT; cdr3_aa: CASSQVIGSAGGNSPLHF
d_call: .; j_call: TRBJ2-7; v_call: TRBV12-5; clone_size: .; cdr3_nt: TGTGCTAGTGCCTTCGGCAGGGGGGCCCACGAGCAGTACTTC; cdr3_aa: CASAFGRGAHEQYF
d_call: .; j_call: TRBJ1-1; v_call: TRBV7-9; clone_size: .; cdr3_nt: TGTGCCAGCACCAAAAGCGAAGTCCGGCGTGAAGCTTTCTTT; cdr3_aa: CASTKSEVRREAFF
d_call: .; j_call: TRBJ1-2; v_call: TRBV27; clone_size: .; cdr3_nt: TGTGCCAGCAGTGCCGGCGGAGGGAGCTACACCTTC; cdr3_aa: CASSAGGGSYTF
d_call: .; j_call: TRBJ2-1; v_call: TRBV6-2/TRBV6-3; clone_size: .; cdr3_nt: TGTGCCAGCAGTTCCGAAGCGTACAATGAGCAGTTCTTC; cdr3_aa: CASSSEAYNEQFF
d_call: TRBD1; j_call: TRBJ1-6; v_call: TRBV6-1; clone_size: .; cdr3_nt: TGTGCCAGCAGTGACGCACAGGGGAATAATTCACCCCTCCACTTT; cdr3_aa: CASSDAQGNNSPLHF
d_call: .; j_call: TRBJ2-7; v_call: TRBV25-1; clone_size: .; cdr3_nt: TGTGCCAGCAGTGTTCCAGGGCCCTGGAACGAGCAGTACTTC; cdr3_aa: CASSVPGPWNEQYF
d_call: TRBD2; j_call: TRBJ2-7; v_call: TRBV19; clone_size: .; cdr3_nt: TGTGCCAGTAGTCCGGGACTAGCCTCCTACGAGCAGTACTTC; cdr3_aa: CASSPGLASYEQYF
d_call: .; j_call: TRBJ2-4; v_call: TRBV30; clone_size: .; cdr3_nt: TGTGCCTGGAGCCTAGGGGACATTCAGTACTTC; cdr3_aa: CAWSLGDIQYF
d_call: TRBD2; j_call: TRBJ2-1; v_call: TRBV7-9; clone_size: .; cdr3_nt: TGTGCCAGCAGCTCCGCCGGAGGGCGGAGCGGGAGTTGGAATGAGCAGTTCTTC; cdr3_aa: CASSSAGGRSGSWNEQFF
d_call: .; j_call: TRBJ2-2; v_call: TRBV13; clone_size: once; cdr3_nt: TGTGCCAGCACTCTAGCGGTGGCTCAGGGGGCACTCGGGGAGCTGTTTTTT; cdr3_aa: CASTLAVAQGALGELFF
d_call: TRBD2; j_call: TRBJ2-1; v_call: TRBV11-1; clone_size: .; cdr3_nt: TGTGCCAGCAGCTTAGGCGGGAGCTCCTACAATGAGCAGTTCTTC; cdr3_aa: CASSLGGSSYNEQFF
d_call: TRBD1; j_call: TRBJ1-1; v_call: TRBV6-5; clone_size: .; cdr3_nt: TGTGCCAGCAGTCGGGACAGGGGGAACACTGAAGCTTTCTTT; cdr3_aa: CASSRDRGNTEAFF
d_call: .; j_call: TRBJ1-5; v_call: TRBV6-6; clone_size: .; cdr3_nt: TGTGCCAGCAGTTACCCGGACAGAGGGAATCAGCCCCAGCATTTT; cdr3_aa: CASSYPDRGNQPQHF
d_call: .; j_call: TRBJ2-3; v_call: TRBV18; clone_size: .; cdr3_nt: TGTGCCAGCTCACCAGGAGGGGCCTCAAAAACAGATACGCAGTATTTT; cdr3_aa: CASSPGGASKTDTQYF
d_call: TRBD2; j_call: TRBJ2-7; v_call: TRBV5-1; clone_size: .; cdr3_nt: TGCGCCAGCAGCTTGGCTCTAGCGGGAAGCGAGCAGTACTTC; cdr3_aa: CASSLALAGSEQYF
d_call: .; j_call: TRBJ1-4; v_call: TRBV6-2/TRBV6-3; clone_size: .; cdr3_nt: TGTGCCAGCAGTTACCAGCGAACCTTTAATGAAAAACTGTTTTTT; cdr3_aa: CASSYQRTFNEKLFF
d_call: .; j_call: TRBJ1-1; v_call: TRBV9; clone_size: .; cdr3_nt: TGTGCCAGCAGCGTAAATCCAGGAATGAACACTGAAGCTTTCTTT; cdr3_aa: CASSVNPGMNTEAFF
d_call: TRBD1; j_call: TRBJ1-1; v_call: TRBV4-1; clone_size: .; cdr3_nt: TGCGCCAGCAGTCCTCGACAGGGCGTAGAAGCTTTCTTT; cdr3_aa: CASSPRQGVEAFF
d_call: .; j_call: TRBJ2-7; v_call: TRBV3-1/TRBV3-2; clone_size: .; cdr3_nt: TGTGCCAGCAGCCAAATCAGTTCCTACGAGCAGTACTTC; cdr3_aa: CASSQISSYEQYF
d_call: .; j_call: TRBJ1-2; v_call: TRBV6-5; clone_size: .; cdr3_nt: TGTGCCAGCAGTCCACAGGGTCTAGGCTACACCTTC; cdr3_aa: CASSPQGLGYTF
d_call: .; j_call: TRBJ1-5; v_call: TRBV6-5; clone_size: .; cdr3_nt: TGTGCCATACAGGGTTTCAATCAGCCCCAGCATTTT; cdr3_aa: CAIQGFNQPQHF
d_call: .; j_call: TRBJ1-4; v_call: TRBV18; clone_size: once; cdr3_nt: TGTGCCAGCTCGCGACAGCACAATGAAAAACTGTTTTTT; cdr3_aa: CASSRQHNEKLFF
d_call: TRBD1; j_call: TRBJ2-7; v_call: TRBV4-3; clone_size: .; cdr3_nt: TGCGCCAGCAGCCTACTCGGACAGGGGGTAGGGGAGCAGTACTTC; cdr3_aa: CASSLLGQGVGEQYF
d_call: TRBD2; j_call: TRBJ2-1; v_call: TRBV3-1/TRBV3-2; clone_size: .; cdr3_nt: TGTGCCAGCAGCCTCCGGGGGGGGAATGAGCAGTTCTTC; cdr3_aa: CASSLRGGNEQFF
d_call: .; j_call: TRBJ2-1; v_call: TRBV5-1; clone_size: once; cdr3_nt: TGCGCCAGCAGCTTCAGCGATGAGCAGTTCTTC; cdr3_aa: CASSFSDEQFF
d_call: .; j_call: TRBJ2-5; v_call: TRBV6-6; clone_size: .; cdr3_nt: TGTGCCAGCAGCTCTCCCCCCAGGGAGACCCAGTACTTC; cdr3_aa: CASSSPPRETQYF
d_call: TRBD1; j_call: TRBJ1-2; v_call: TRBV25-1; clone_size: .; cdr3_nt: TGTGCCAGCAGTTCAATGGACGGGACAGGGGGCTATGGCTACACCTTC; cdr3_aa: CASSSMDGTGGYGYTF
d_call: TRBD1; j_call: TRBJ2-7; v_call: TRBV6-5; clone_size: .; cdr3_nt: TGTGCCATACAGGGGGCGCTCTACGAGCAGTACTTC; cdr3_aa: CAIQGALYEQYF
d_call: .; j_call: TRBJ1-4; v_call: TRBV19; clone_size: .; cdr3_nt: TGTGCCAGTAAGACGGCCGTCCCTGGGGGGAAACTGTTTTTT; cdr3_aa: CASKTAVPGGKLFF
d_call: TRBD2; j_call: TRBJ2-1; v_call: TRBV4-1; clone_size: .; cdr3_nt: TGCGCCAGCAGCCTAATACTAGCGGGATATAGATACAATGAGCAGTTCTTC; cdr3_aa: CASSLILAGYRYNEQFF
d_call: .; j_call: TRBJ1-5; v_call: TRBV6-1; clone_size: few; cdr3_nt: TGTGCCAGCAGTGAAGACAGTTTGAGCAATCAGCCCCAGCATTTT; cdr3_aa: CASSEDSLSNQPQHF
d_call: .; j_call: TRBJ2-1; v_call: TRBV6-4; clone_size: once; cdr3_nt: TGTGCCAGCAGTGATCGGGGGAGAGACAATGAGCAGTTCTTC; cdr3_aa: CASSDRGRDNEQFF
d_call: TRBD1; j_call: TRBJ1-1; v_call: TRBV25-1; clone_size: .; cdr3_nt: TGTGCCACCGAGGCAGGGGGGACTGAAGCTTTCTTT; cdr3_aa: CATEAGGTEAFF